This T cell receptor (beta chain) appears in the sequencing data of a study of identical twins. TCRdb re-called the 5' RACE reads through MiXCR, storing one row per CDR3 protein. This sample has hundreds of thousands of distinct CDR3 sequences, with about 20% found just once. CDR3 length: 11 residues. Trimming removed 0 bases at V and 5 bases at J, with 4 bases between. Germline lookup yields CDR1 DFQATT and CDR2 SNEGSKA (reference sequence). Points from the study as a whole: With abundant cord blood beta clonotypes, insertions were fewer; memory repertoires showed no such pattern. The same donors were not followed; conclusions instead depended on cross-sectional statistical analysis.

This clonotype appeared many times. What it binds is unknown. These data also formed part of another study, on T cells expressing NK-cell markers.

The sequencing input was PBMCs. This receptor was obtained from a woman aged 18-29 years in good health. This chain connects TRBV20-1 to TRBJ1-1; no reliable D call. The CDR3 DNA reads as TGCAGTGCTAGAGATAGGACTGAAGCTTTCTTT. Protein product: CSARDRTEAFF.